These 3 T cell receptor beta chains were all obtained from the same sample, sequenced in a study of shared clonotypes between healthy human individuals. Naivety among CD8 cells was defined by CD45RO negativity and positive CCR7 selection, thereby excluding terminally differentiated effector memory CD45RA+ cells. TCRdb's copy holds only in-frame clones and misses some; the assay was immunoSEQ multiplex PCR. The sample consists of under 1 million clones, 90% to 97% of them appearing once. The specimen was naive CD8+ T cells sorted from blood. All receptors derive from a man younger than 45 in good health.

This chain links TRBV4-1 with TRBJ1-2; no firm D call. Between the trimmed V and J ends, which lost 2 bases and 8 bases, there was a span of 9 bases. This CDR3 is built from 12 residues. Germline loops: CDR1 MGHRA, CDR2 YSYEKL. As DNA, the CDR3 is TGCGCCAGCAGCCAATATCCGTCAGGCTACACCTTC. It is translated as CASSQYPSGYTF.

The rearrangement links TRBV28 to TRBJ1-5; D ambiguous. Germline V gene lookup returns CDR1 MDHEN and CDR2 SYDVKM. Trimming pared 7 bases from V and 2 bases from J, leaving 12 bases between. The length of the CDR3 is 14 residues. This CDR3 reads CASTIIGGNQPQHF. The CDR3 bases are TGTGCCAGCACTATAATCGGTGGCAATCAGCCCCAGCATTTT.

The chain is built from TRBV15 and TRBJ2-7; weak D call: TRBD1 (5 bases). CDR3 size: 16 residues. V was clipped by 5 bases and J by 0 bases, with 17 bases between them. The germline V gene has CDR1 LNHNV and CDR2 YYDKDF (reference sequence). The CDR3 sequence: CATSPSRTSSSYEQYF. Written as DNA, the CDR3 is TGTGCCACCAGCCCGTCGAGGACATCAAGCTCCTACGAGCAGTACTTC. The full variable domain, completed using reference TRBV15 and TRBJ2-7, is DAMVIQNPRYQVTQFGKPVTLSCSQTLNHNVMYWYQQKSSQAPKLLFHYYDKDFNNEADTPDNFQSRRPNTSFCFLDIRSPGLGDTAMYLCATSPSRTSSSYEQYFGPGTRLTVT.